This T cell receptor (beta chain) is from a study of blood T cell repertoires in COVID-19. The V segment lost 5 bases and the J segment 3 bases; nucleotides outside the gene matches: 5. This CDR3 comprises 15 residues. Germline-derived CDR1 and CDR2 are LGHDT and YNNKEL (reference sequence). TCRdb's table, derived via immunoSEQ multiplex PCR, lists solely in-frame clones and lacks some. The sample has 100,000 to 120,000 clones, just over 70% seen once. The sample was peripheral blood. The receptor comes from a woman in her 40s with acute or convalescent COVID-19. This chain joins TRBV3-1 (or the pseudogene TRBV3-2) and TRBJ2-2; 8 bases are a match to TRBD1. The CDR3 coding sequence is TGTGCCAGCAGCTCCGGACAGGGCTACACCGGGGAGCTGTTTTTT. Residues: CASSSGQGYTGELFF.